This is a list of T cell receptor beta chains from one sample in a study of technical replicates of blood from four donors. Clones were read by immunoSEQ multiplex PCR, and TCRdb kept only the in-frame ones, dropping some. This table has 70,000 to 95,000 clones, 91% appearing once. What was sequenced was T cells isolated from PBMCs. The receptors come from a human donor in good health. Some clones in this sample may be carry-over from other donors' samples. CDR3s include the opening cysteine and the closing phenylalanine or tryptophan. D genes are given only for firm matches. Some rows have no size entry. The others give once, few or many, or a class for an expanded clone.

D	size	length	V	J	CDR3	DNA
.	once	14	TRBV9	TRBJ2-1	CASSVVQGYNEQFF	TGTGCCAGCAGCGTAGTGCAGGGATACAATGAGCAGTTCTTC
TRBD2	.	19	TRBV4-1	TRBJ2-7	CASSQERGLELALSYEQYF	TGCGCCAGCAGCCAAGAAAGAGGTTTAGAACTAGCGCTTTCCTACGAGCAGTACTTC
.	.	14	TRBV6-1	TRBJ1-1	CASSGKQGNTEAFF	TGTGCCAGCAGTGGAAAACAGGGGAACACTGAAGCTTTCTTT
TRBD2	.	16	TRBV5-4	TRBJ2-2	CASSPGFSGSAGELFF	TGTGCCAGCAGCCCGGGTTTTAGCGGGAGCGCCGGGGAGCTGTTTTTT
.	once	17	TRBV7-2	TRBJ1-4	CASSLTYGGWGGEKLFF	TGTGCCAGCAGCTTAACCTATGGGGGGTGGGGTGGTGAAAAACTGTTTTTT
.	.	11	TRBV6-1	TRBJ1-1	CASSVQVEAFF	TGTGCCAGCAGTGTCCAGGTAGAAGCTTTCTTT
TRBD1	.	16	TRBV11-2	TRBJ1-2	CASSLDVTGEGYGYTF	TGTGCCAGCAGCTTAGATGTGACAGGGGAGGGCTATGGCTACACCTTC
.	.	13	TRBV28	TRBJ2-7	CASKFQAFYEQYF	TGTGCCAGCAAGTTCCAAGCGTTCTACGAGCAGTACTTC
TRBD2	.	15	TRBV30	TRBJ2-7	CAWSSLLAGVDEQYF	TGTGCCTGGAGTTCCTTACTAGCGGGAGTTGACGAGCAGTACTTC
.	.	14	TRBV7-2	TRBJ2-3	CASSSRGNTDTQYF	TGTGCCAGCAGTTCACGGGGGAACACAGATACGCAGTATTTT
.	.	13	TRBV7-3	TRBJ2-2	CASSFMRTGELFF	TGTGCCAGCAGCTTCATGAGGACCGGGGAGCTGTTTTTT
TRBD2	.	16	TRBV9	TRBJ2-3	CASSIRSGGGKDTQYF	TGTGCCAGCAGCATACGCAGTGGGGGGGGGAAAGATACGCAGTATTTT
.	.	16	TRBV7-9	TRBJ1-2	CASSYLEYRDTNGYTF	TGTGCCAGCAGTTACCTTGAGTACCGGGACACAAACGGCTACACCTTC
.	.	17	TRBV14	TRBJ2-2	CASSQDLATANTGELFF	TGTGCCAGCAGCCAAGACCTAGCGACCGCGAACACCGGGGAGCTGTTTTTT
TRBD1	.	14	TRBV6-5	TRBJ1-2	CASSYSRDSYGYTF	TGTGCCAGCAGTTACTCGAGGGACAGCTATGGCTACACCTTC
.	.	13	TRBV27	TRBJ2-7	CASSQRVGGEQYF	TGTGCCAGCAGTCAACGGGTAGGGGGCGAGCAGTACTTC
TRBD2	.	18	TRBV7-9	TRBJ2-3	CASSSGGGPYQSTDTQYF	TGTGCCAGCAGCTCGGGCGGGGGGCCCTATCAAAGCACAGATACGCAGTATTTT
.	.	16	TRBV9	TRBJ2-3	CASSAPLDTVTDTQYF	TGTGCCAGCAGCGCTCCCCTGGACACGGTAACAGATACGCAGTATTTT
.	.	18	TRBV15	TRBJ2-1	CATSRDLSGTSTYNEQFF	TGTGCCACCAGCAGAGATCTCTCCGGGACTTCTACTTACAATGAGCAGTTCTTC
TRBD1	.	16	TRBV5-1	TRBJ1-3	CASSWSDRGSGNTIYF	TGCGCCAGCAGCTGGTCCGACAGGGGATCAGGAAACACCATATATTTT
TRBD2	.	16	TRBV19	TRBJ2-1	CASRAGTSGSYGEQFF	TGTGCCAGTAGAGCCGGGACTAGCGGGAGTTATGGTGAGCAGTTCTTC
TRBD1	.	14	TRBV28	TRBJ1-2	CASSLPGQGNGYTF	TGTGCCAGCAGTCTTCCGGGACAGGGCAATGGCTACACCTTC
TRBD2	.	16	TRBV27	TRBJ2-3	CASTLRLAGGADTQYF	TGTGCCAGCACCCTTAGGCTAGCGGGAGGGGCAGATACGCAGTATTTT
TRBD1	.	17	TRBV7-8	TRBJ1-2	CASSSSGQGGINYGYTF	TGTGCCAGCAGCTCCTCTGGACAGGGAGGGATAAACTATGGCTACACCTTC
.	.	15	TRBV9	TRBJ1-4	CASSSLDRSLEKLFF	TGTGCCAGCAGCTCGTTAGACAGGAGCCTTGAAAAACTGTTTTTT
.	.	16	TRBV7-3	TRBJ1-1	CASSLRGGARDTEAFF	TGTGCCAGCAGCTTAAGGGGGGGGGCCAGAGACACTGAAGCTTTCTTT
TRBD1	.	14	TRBV11-3	TRBJ2-7	CASSLRNRGHEQYF	TGTGCCAGCAGCCTGAGAAACAGGGGACACGAGCAGTACTTC
.	few	12	TRBV6-5	TRBJ1-1	CASSYGRTEAFF	TGTGCCAGCAGTTATGGGAGGACTGAAGCTTTCTTT
TRBD2	.	16	TRBV27	TRBJ2-7	CASSFQGVAGTYEQYF	TGTGCCAGCAGTTTCCAGGGAGTAGCGGGAACCTACGAGCAGTACTTC
.	few	15	TRBV4-1	TRBJ1-1	CASSQVPGSGFEAFF	TGCGCCAGCAGCCAGGTCCCGGGTTCCGGATTTGAAGCTTTCTTT
TRBD1	.	11	TRBV18	TRBJ2-3	CASSRQGAQYF	TGTGCCAGCTCAAGACAGGGGGCGCAGTATTTT
.	.	20	TRBV28	TRBJ2-2	CASSFAQDYWAAPSTGELFF	TGTGCCAGCAGTTTCGCACAGGATTACTGGGCAGCCCCAAGCACCGGGGAGCTGTTTTTT
.	few	16	TRBV7-9	TRBJ2-2	CASSFGGGTNTGELFF	TGTGCCAGCAGCTTTGGAGGAGGCACGAACACCGGGGAGCTGTTTTTT
TRBD2	.	18	TRBV30	TRBJ2-2	CAWHSGGLAGGSTGELFF	TGTGCCTGGCACTCCGGTGGGCTAGCGGGAGGTAGCACCGGGGAGCTGTTTTTT
.	.	14	TRBV28	TRBJ2-7	CATKQGLSSYEQYF	TGTGCCACCAAACAGGGCTTAAGCTCCTACGAGCAGTACTTC
.	.	16	TRBV16	TRBJ2-7	CASSQSGGRGFYEQYF	TGTGCCAGCAGCCAATCGGGGGGAAGAGGTTTCTACGAGCAGTACTTC
TRBD2	.	18	TRBV11-3	TRBJ2-3	CASSFGLGLAGGTDTQYF	TGTGCCAGCAGCTTCGGACTGGGACTAGCGGGGGGCACAGATACGCAGTATTTT
.	.	13	TRBV28	TRBJ1-5	CASRGPGNQPQHF	TGTGCCAGCAGGGGGCCGGGCAATCAGCCCCAGCATTTT
TRBD1	.	15	TRBV4-3	TRBJ2-7	CASSDPGTGAYEQYF	TGCGCCAGCAGCGACCCGGGGACAGGGGCCTACGAGCAGTACTTC
.	once	15	TRBV19	TRBJ2-3	CASSIMGRWTDTQYF	TGTGCCAGTAGTATAATGGGGCGCTGGACAGATACGCAGTATTTT
TRBD1	few	13	TRBV4-1	TRBJ1-1	CASSDRATTEAFF	TGCGCCAGCAGCGACAGGGCGACCACTGAAGCTTTCTTT
TRBD1	.	15	TRBV30	TRBJ2-1	CAWSVLQGAYNEQFF	TGTGCCTGGAGTGTTTTACAGGGGGCCTACAATGAGCAGTTCTTC
TRBD1	few	15	TRBV9	TRBJ1-1	CASGTGDFPSAEAFF	TGTGCCAGCGGGACAGGAGATTTTCCTTCGGCTGAAGCTTTCTTT
TRBD1	.	14	TRBV6-1	TRBJ2-7	CASSGETGSYEQYF	TGTGCCAGCAGTGGAGAGACAGGGTCCTACGAGCAGTACTTC
.	.	13	TRBV28	TRBJ2-5	CASSGDILETQYF	TGTGCCAGCTCCGGGGACATTTTGGAGACCCAGTACTTC
TRBD1	once	13	TRBV19	TRBJ1-1	CASSQQGGTEAFF	TGTGCCAGTAGCCAACAGGGGGGCACTGAAGCTTTCTTT
.	.	13	TRBV5-1	TRBJ2-7	CASSLRLAYEQYF	TGCGCCAGCAGCTTGAGGCTAGCTTACGAGCAGTACTTC
.	.	12	TRBV7-9	TRBJ1-2	CASSQGHYGYTF	TGTGCCAGCAGCCAAGGACATTATGGCTATACCTTC
TRBD1	.	15	TRBV4-3	TRBJ1-3	CASSLQGISGNTIYF	TGCGCCAGCAGCTTACAGGGGATCTCTGGAAACACCATATATTTT
.	.	14	TRBV6-5	TRBJ2-2	CASSYGPETGELFF	TGTGCCAGCAGTTACGGTCCTGAGACCGGGGAGCTGTTTTTT
.	.	18	TRBV7-9	TRBJ2-1	CASSPDGNRDFSYNEQFF	TGTGCCAGCAGCCCGGACGGTAACCGGGACTTCTCCTACAATGAGCAGTTCTTC
TRBD2	.	15	TRBV11-2	TRBJ2-7	CASSPQTSSGYEQYF	TGTGCCAGCAGCCCCCAGACTAGCTCGGGGTACGAGCAGTACTTC
.	.	15	TRBV28	TRBJ1-1	CASLRGKWVNTEAFF	TGTGCCAGCCTTCGGGGAAAATGGGTGAACACTGAAGCTTTCTTT
TRBD2	.	14	TRBV30	TRBJ2-5	CAWSLTSGPVAQYF	TGTGCCTGGAGTCTGACTAGCGGCCCCGTAGCCCAGTACTTC